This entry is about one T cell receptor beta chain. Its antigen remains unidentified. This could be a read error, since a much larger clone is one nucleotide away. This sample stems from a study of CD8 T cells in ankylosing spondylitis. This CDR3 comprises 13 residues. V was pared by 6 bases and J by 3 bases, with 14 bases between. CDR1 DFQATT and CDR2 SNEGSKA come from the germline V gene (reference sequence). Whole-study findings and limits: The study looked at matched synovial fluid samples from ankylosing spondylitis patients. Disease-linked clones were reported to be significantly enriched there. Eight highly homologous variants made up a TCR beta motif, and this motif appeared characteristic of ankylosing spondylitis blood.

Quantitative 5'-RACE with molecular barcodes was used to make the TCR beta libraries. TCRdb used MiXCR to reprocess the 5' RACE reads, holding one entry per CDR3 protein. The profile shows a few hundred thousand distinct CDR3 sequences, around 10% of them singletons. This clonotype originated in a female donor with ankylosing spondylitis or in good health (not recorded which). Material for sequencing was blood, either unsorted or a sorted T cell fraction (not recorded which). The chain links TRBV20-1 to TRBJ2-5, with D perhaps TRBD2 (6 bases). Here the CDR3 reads CSAHRGVEETQYF. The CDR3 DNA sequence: TGCAGTGCCCACCGCGGGGTCGAAGAGACCCAGTACTTC.